Listed below are T cell receptor beta chains from one sample, sequenced in a study of CD8 T cells in ankylosing spondylitis. TCRdb analysed the 5' RACE reads with MiXCR anew, one entry per CDR3 protein. The table shows hundreds of thousands of distinct CDR3 sequences, with 20% occurring only once. Material: blood, either unsorted or a sorted T cell fraction (not recorded which). The receptor set was obtained from a male donor with ankylosing spondylitis or in good health (not recorded which). CDR3s include the opening cysteine and the closing phenylalanine or tryptophan. D genes are given only for firm matches. Rows give clone size only sometimes, using once, few, many, or a class for an expanded clone.

D | J | V | size | CDR3 | DNA
NA | TRBJ2-3 | TRBV12-3/TRBV12-4 | NA | CASSQRQAKSTDTQYF | TGTGCCAGCAGTCAGCGACAGGCGAAGAGCACAGATACGCAGTATTTT
NA | TRBJ1-6 | TRBV12-3/TRBV12-4 | NA | CASSLNSGNSPLHF | TGTGCCAGCAGTTTAAATTCCGGGAATTCACCCCTCCACTTT
TRBD1 | TRBJ2-6 | TRBV20-1 | NA | CSADRAGANVLTF | TGCAGTGCTGACAGGGCTGGGGCCAACGTCCTGACTTTC
NA | TRBJ2-3 | TRBV30 | NA | CAWRRGRGITDTQYF | TGTGCCTGGAGGAGAGGTCGCGGGATCACAGATACGCAGTATTTT
TRBD1 | TRBJ1-2 | TRBV5-1 | NA | CASSRAQEDRGGYTF | TGCGCCAGCAGCCGCGCACAGGAGGACAGGGGTGGCTACACCTTC
TRBD2 | TRBJ2-1 | TRBV2 | NA | CASSERASGGVREQFF | TGTGCCAGCAGTGAACGGGCTAGCGGGGGGGTACGTGAGCAGTTCTTC
NA | TRBJ2-3 | TRBV20-1 | NA | CSAVPGLRASTDTQYF | TGCAGTGCTGTGCCGGGACTTCGGGCTAGCACAGATACGCAGTATTTT
NA | TRBJ1-4 | TRBV7-9 | NA | CASSLAGVAEKLFF | TGTGCCAGCAGCTTAGCGGGGGTGGCTGAAAAACTGTTTTTT
TRBD1 | TRBJ2-4 | TRBV28 | NA | CASSPNTGGGNIQYF | TGTGCCAGCAGCCCTAACACAGGGGGCGGGAACATTCAGTACTTC
NA | TRBJ2-3 | TRBV28 | many | CASSPTGYEYDTQYF | TGTGCCAGCAGCCCGACAGGTTATGAGTATGATACGCAGTATTTT
NA | TRBJ1-2 | TRBV7-9 | NA | CASSLAGGLNYGYTF | TGTGCCAGCAGCTTAGCGGGGGGGCTAAACTATGGCTACACCTTC
TRBD1 | TRBJ2-4 | TRBV5-6 | NA | CASSPGTVENIQYF | TGTGCCAGCAGCCCCGGGACAGTCGAGAACATTCAGTACTTC
NA | TRBJ1-1 | TRBV10-3 | many | CANPRGVNTEAFF | TGTGCCAACCCTAGAGGGGTGAACACTGAAGCTTTCTTT
NA | TRBJ2-1 | TRBV5-6 | few | CASSRTPGLTYNEQFF | TGTGCCAGCAGCCGAACCCCGGGACTGACATACAATGAGCAGTTCTTC
TRBD2 | TRBJ2-1 | TRBV28 | NA | CASSLLGEGRRNEQFF | TGTGCCAGCAGTTTACTGGGGGAGGGTCGCCGCAATGAGCAGTTCTTC
TRBD2 | TRBJ2-1 | TRBV7-3 | NA | CASSRGSGGVSYNEQFF | TGTGCCAGCAGCCGGGGGAGCGGGGGGGTCTCCTACAATGAGCAGTTCTTC
NA | TRBJ2-1 | TRBV7-9 | NA | CASSSDGGYNEQFF | TGTGCCAGCAGCTCGGACGGGGGCTACAATGAGCAGTTCTTC
NA | TRBJ1-2 | TRBV9 | few | CASSQGRFNYGYTF | TGTGCCAGCAGCCAGGGGAGGTTTAACTATGGCTACACCTTC
TRBD1 | TRBJ2-5 | TRBV20-1 | NA | CSARDMRGQRETQYF | TGCAGTGCTAGAGATATGAGGGGGCAGAGGGAGACCCAGTACTTC
NA | TRBJ1-2 | TRBV12-3/TRBV12-4 | few | CASSLEGVGGYTF | TGTGCCAGCAGTTTGGAGGGAGTCGGGGGCTACACCTTC
NA | TRBJ1-4 | TRBV5-1 | NA | CASSADQNEKLFF | TGCGCCAGCAGCGCAGACCAGAATGAAAAACTGTTTTTT
NA | TRBJ2-5 | TRBV20-1 | NA | CSARERFQETQYF | TGCAGTGCTAGAGAGCGGTTCCAAGAGACCCAGTACTTC
TRBD1 | TRBJ1-4 | TRBV10-3 | NA | CAIGQGGEKLFF | TGTGCCATCGGACAGGGAGGCGAAAAACTGTTTTTT
NA | TRBJ2-2 | TRBV24-1 | few | CATSDLRETGELFF | TGTGCCACCAGTGATTTACGGGAAACCGGGGAGCTGTTTTTT
TRBD2 | TRBJ2-3 | TRBV6-5 | few | CASSYEAGGGTDTQYF | TGTGCCAGCAGTTACGAGGCGGGGGGCGGCACAGATACGCAGTATTTT
NA | TRBJ1-3 | TRBV12-3/TRBV12-4 | NA | CASTNTAGNTIYF | TGTGCCAGCACCAATACCGCGGGAAACACCATATATTTT
NA | TRBJ1-5 | TRBV19 | NA | CASRDGAQSNQPQHF | TGTGCCAGTAGAGACGGAGCTCAAAGCAATCAGCCCCAGCATTTT
TRBD1 | TRBJ1-5 | TRBV12-3/TRBV12-4 | NA | CASSLTGASNQPQHF | TGTGCCAGCAGTTTGACAGGGGCGAGCAATCAGCCCCAGCATTTT